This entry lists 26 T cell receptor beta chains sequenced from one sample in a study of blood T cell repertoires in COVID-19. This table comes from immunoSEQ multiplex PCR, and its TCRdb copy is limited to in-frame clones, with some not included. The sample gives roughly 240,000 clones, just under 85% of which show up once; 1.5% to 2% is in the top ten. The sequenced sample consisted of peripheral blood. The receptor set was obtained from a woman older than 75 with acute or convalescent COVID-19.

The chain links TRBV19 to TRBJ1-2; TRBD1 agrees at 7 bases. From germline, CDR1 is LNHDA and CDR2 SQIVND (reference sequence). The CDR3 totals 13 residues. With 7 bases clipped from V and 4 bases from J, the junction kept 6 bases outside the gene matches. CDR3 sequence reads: CASTDRVGYGYTF. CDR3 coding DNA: TGTGCCAGTACTGACAGGGTGGGCTATGGCTACACCTTC.

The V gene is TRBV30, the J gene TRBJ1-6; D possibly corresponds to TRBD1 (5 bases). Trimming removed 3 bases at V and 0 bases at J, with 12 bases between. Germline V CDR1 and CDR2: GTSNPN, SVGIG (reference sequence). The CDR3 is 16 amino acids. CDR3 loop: CAWRVQASSYNSPLHF. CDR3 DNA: TGTGCCTGGAGAGTACAGGCCAGCTCCTATAATTCACCCCTCCACTTT.

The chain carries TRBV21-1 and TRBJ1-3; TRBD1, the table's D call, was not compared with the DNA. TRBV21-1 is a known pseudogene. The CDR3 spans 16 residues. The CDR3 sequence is CASSAYRGETGNTIYF. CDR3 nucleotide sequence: TGTGCCAGCAGCGCCTACAGGGGAGAGACTGGAAACACCATATATTTT.

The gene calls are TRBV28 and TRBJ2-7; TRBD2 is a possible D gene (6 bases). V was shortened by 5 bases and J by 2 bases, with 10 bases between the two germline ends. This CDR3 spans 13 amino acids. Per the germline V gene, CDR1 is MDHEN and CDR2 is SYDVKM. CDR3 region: CASSPGLTYEQYF. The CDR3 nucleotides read TGTGCCAGCAGTCCCGGACTAACCTACGAGCAGTACTTC. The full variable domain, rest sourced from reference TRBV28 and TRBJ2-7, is DVKVTQSSRYLVKRTGEKVFLECVQDMDHENMFWYRQDPGLGLRLIYFSYDVKMKEKGDIPEGYSVSREKKERFSLILESASTNQTSMYLCASSPGLTYEQYFGPGTRLTVT.

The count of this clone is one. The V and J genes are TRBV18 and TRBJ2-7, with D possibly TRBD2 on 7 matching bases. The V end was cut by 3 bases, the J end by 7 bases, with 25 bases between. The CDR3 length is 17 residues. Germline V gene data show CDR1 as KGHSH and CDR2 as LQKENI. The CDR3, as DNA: TGTGCCAGCTCACCTCGGGGGGCTAGCCACCCGGCCCCGGAGCAGTACTTC. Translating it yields CASSPRGASHPAPEQYF.

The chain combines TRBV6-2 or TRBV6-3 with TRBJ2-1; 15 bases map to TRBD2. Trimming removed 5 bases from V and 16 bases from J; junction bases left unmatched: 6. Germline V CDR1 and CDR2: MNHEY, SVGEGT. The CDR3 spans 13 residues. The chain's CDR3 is CASSTGTSGRLFF. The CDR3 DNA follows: TGTGCCAGCAGTACGGGGACTAGCGGGAGGCTTTTCTTC.

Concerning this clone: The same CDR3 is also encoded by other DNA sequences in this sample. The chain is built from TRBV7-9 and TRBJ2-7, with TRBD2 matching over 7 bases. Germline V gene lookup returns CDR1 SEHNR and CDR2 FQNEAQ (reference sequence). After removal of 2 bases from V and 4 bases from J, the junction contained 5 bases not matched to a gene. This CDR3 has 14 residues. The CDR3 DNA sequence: TGTGCCAGCAGCTTAAGCGGGGTCCCTTACGAGCAGTACTTC. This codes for CASSLSGVPYEQYF.

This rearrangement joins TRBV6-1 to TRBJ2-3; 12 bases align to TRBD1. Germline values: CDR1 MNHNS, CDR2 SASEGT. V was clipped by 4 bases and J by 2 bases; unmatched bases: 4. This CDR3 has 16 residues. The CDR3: CASSGGQGANTDTQYF. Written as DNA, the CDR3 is TGTGCCAGCAGTGGGGGACAGGGGGCAAACACAGATACGCAGTATTTT.

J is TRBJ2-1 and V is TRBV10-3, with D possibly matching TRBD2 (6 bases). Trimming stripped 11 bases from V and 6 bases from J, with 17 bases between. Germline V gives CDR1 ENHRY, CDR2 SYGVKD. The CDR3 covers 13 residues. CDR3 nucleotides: TGTGCCGCCCGAAACGGGAGCCTCAATGAGCAGTTCTTC. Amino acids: CAARNGSLNEQFF.

CDR3 residues: CASSDPGALVGEQYF. The CDR3 coding sequence is TGTGCCAGCAGTGATCCAGGGGCGTTAGTCGGCGAGCAGTACTTC. The rearrangement joins TRBV6-1 to TRBJ2-7; D perhaps matches TRBD1 (6 bases). Trimming took off 3 bases at V and 6 bases at J, with 18 bases between the two ends. CDR1 is MNHNS and CDR2 is SASEGT in the germline V gene. This CDR3 comprises 15 residues.

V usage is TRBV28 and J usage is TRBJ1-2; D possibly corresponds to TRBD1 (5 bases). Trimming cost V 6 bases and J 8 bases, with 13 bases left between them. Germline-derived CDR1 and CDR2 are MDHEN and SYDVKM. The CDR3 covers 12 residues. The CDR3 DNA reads TGTGCCAGCAGCCCAGGGTGGTGGGGCTACACCTTC. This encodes CASSPGWWGYTF.

CDR3 region: CATRGTSGGTQYF. In DNA form, the CDR3 reads TGTGCCACCAGAGGGACTAGCGGGGGTACGCAGTATTTT. The rearrangement uses TRBV24-1 and TRBJ2-3; TRBD2 matches at 14 bases. The CDR3 loop spans 13 amino acids. Unmatched junction bases numbered 1, after V lost 7 bases and J lost 8 bases. Germline V CDR1 and CDR2: KGHDR, SFDVKD.

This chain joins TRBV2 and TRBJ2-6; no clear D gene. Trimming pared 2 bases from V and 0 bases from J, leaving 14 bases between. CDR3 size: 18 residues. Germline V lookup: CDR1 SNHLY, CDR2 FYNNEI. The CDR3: CASSESITGASGANVLTF. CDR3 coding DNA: TGTGCCAGCAGTGAAAGCATTACCGGTGCCTCTGGGGCCAACGTCCTGACTTTC.

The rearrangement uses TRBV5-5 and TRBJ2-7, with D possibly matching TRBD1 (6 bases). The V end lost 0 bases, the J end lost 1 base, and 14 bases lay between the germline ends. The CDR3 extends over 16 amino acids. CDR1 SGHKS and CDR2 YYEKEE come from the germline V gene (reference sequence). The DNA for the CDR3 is TGTGCCAGCAGCTTGGGTCAGGGGTTGAGGTCCTACGAGCAGTACTTC. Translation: CASSLGQGLRSYEQYF.

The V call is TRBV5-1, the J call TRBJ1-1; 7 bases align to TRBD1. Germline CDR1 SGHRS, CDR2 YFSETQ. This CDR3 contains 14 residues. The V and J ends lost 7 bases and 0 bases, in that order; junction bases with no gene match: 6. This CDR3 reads CASSGGQVNTEAFF. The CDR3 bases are TGCGCCAGCTCAGGGGGGCAGGTGAACACTGAAGCTTTCTTT. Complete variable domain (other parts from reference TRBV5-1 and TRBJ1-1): KAGVTQTPRYLIKTRGQQVTLSCSPISGHRSVSWYQQTPGQGLQFLFEYFSETQRNKGNFPGRFSGRQFSNSRSEMNVSTLELGDSALYLCASSGGQVNTEAFFGQGTRLTVV.

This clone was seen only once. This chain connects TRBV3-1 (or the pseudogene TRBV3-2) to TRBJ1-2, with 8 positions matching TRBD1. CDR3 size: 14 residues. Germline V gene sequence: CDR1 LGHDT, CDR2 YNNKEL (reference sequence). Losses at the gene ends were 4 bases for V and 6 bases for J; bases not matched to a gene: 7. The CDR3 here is CASSPRGRGHGYTF. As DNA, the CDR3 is TGTGCCAGCAGCCCCAGGGGGCGCGGTCATGGCTACACCTTC.

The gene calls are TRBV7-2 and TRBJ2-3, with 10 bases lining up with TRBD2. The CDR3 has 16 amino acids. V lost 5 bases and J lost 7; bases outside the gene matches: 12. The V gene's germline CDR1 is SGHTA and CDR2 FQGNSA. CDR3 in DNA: TGTGCCAGCAGCCGCAGGGGGGTAGCGGGAGGTTATACGCAGTATTTT. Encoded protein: CASSRRGVAGGYTQYF.

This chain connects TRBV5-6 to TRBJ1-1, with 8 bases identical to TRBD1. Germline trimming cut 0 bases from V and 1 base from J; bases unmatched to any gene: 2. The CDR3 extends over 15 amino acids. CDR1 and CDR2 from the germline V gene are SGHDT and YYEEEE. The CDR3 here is CASSLETGANTEAFF. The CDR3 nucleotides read TGTGCCAGCAGCTTGGAGACAGGGGCGAACACTGAAGCTTTCTTT.

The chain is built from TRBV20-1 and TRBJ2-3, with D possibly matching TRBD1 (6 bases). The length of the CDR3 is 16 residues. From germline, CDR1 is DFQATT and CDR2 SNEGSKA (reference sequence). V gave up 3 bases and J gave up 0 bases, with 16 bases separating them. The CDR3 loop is CSASSRTAPSTDTQYF. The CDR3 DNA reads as TGCAGTGCTAGTTCGCGGACAGCACCCAGCACAGATACGCAGTATTTT.

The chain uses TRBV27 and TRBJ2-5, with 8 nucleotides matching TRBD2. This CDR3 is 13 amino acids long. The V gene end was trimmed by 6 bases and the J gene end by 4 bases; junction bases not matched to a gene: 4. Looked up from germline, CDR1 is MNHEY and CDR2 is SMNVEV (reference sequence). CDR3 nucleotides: TGTGCCAGCAGCTCGGGACTAGGAGAGACCCAGTACTTC. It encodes CASSSGLGETQYF.

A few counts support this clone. DNA of the CDR3: TGTGCCAGCAGCCACAGCTATGGCTACACCTTC. The encoded protein is CASSHSYGYTF. J is TRBJ1-2 and V is TRBV3-1 (or the pseudogene TRBV3-2); D is ambiguous. The V gene's germline CDR1 is LGHDT and CDR2 YNNKEL (reference sequence). The V end was cut by 3 bases, the J end by 4 bases, with 3 bases between. This CDR3 has 11 residues.

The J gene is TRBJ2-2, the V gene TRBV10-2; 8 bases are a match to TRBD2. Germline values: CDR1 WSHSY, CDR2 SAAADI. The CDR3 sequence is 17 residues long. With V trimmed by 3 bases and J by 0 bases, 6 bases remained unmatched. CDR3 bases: TGCGCCAGCAGTGATGAAGTCGGGAGGGCGAACACCGGGGAGCTGTTTTTT. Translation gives CASSDEVGRANTGELFF.

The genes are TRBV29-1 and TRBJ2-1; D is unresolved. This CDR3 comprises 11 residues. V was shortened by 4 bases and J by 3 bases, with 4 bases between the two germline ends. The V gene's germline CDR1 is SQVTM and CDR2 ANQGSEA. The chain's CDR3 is CSVAIYNEQFF. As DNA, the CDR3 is TGCAGCGTTGCAATCTACAATGAGCAGTTCTTC.

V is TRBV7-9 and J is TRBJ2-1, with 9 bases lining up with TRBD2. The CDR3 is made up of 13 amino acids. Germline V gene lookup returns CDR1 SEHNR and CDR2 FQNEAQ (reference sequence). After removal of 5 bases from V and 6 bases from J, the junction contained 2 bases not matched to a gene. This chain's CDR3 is CASSKTSGNEQFF. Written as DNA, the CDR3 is TGTGCCAGCAGCAAGACTAGCGGCAATGAGCAGTTCTTC.

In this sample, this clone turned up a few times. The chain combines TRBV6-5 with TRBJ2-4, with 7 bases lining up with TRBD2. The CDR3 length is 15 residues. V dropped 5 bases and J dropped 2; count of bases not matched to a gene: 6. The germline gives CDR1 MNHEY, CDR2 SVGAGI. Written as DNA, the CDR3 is TGTGCCAGCAGTCCCTCGACTAGCTCCAAAAACATTCAGTACTTC. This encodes CASSPSTSSKNIQYF.

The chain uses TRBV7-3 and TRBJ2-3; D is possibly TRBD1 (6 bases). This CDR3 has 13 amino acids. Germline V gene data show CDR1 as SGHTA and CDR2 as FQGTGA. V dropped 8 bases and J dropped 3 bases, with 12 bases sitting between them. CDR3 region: CASSGANTDTQYF. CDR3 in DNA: TGTGCCAGCTCAGGGGCAAATACAGATACGCAGTATTTT.